The clone carrying this T cell receptor beta chain showed up just a few times. Germline and genes: mouse. From the germline J gene comes the end of the CDR3, since the read stops 4 residues before it. Other DNA sequences within the sample encode an identical CDR3. Per the germline V gene, CDR1 is NSHNY and CDR2 is SYGAGN. There are 13 residues in the CDR3. As the sequencing template, cDNA was produced by extracting RNA and reverse transcribing it. Using immunoSEQ multiplex PCR, the repertoire was profiled, and TCRdb retains in-frame clones only, with some absent. Sampling found 290,000 or so clones, none seen once. These data are taken from a study of CD8+ T cells in alopecia areata. Pooled cutaneous lymph node cells were sorted using CD4, CD8alpha, NKG2D, NKG2ACE and other markers.

V gene TRBV13-1 combines with J gene TRBJ1-2, with D perhaps TRBD1 (6 bases). The sequencing input was CD4+ T cells sorted from a lymph node. This clonotype originated in a C3H/HeJ mouse with alopecia areata. The strain's MHC: H2-k. Here the CDR3 reads CASSGGAGSDYTF. The CDR3 bases that were read are TGTGCCAGCAGTGGGGGGGCCGGGTCC.